This TCR beta chain comes out of a study of CD8 T cells in ankylosing spondylitis. General observations from the study: Certain motif variants had earlier appeared in reactive arthritis synovial fluid and blood. Typical of ankylosing spondylitis blood, it appeared, was a TCR beta motif of several highly homologous variants.

In making TCR beta libraries, quantitative 5'-RACE with molecular barcodes was used. Using its own MiXCR run on the 5' RACE reads, TCRdb lists one record per CDR3 protein. The profile shows a few hundred thousand distinct CDR3 sequences, around 18% of them singletons. As for this clonotype: Its antigen is currently unknown.

V gave up 3 bases and J gave up 3 bases, with 11 bases separating them. This CDR3 comprises 14 residues. The chain employs TRBV12-3 or TRBV12-4 and TRBJ2-5; TRBD1 might be the D (5 bases). The clonotype was recovered from a male donor with ankylosing spondylitis. Source material: blood, either unsorted or a sorted T cell fraction (not recorded which). The CDR3, as DNA: TGTGCCAGCAGTTTGGTTGGCAGGGAAGAGACCCAGTACTTC. Protein sequence: CASSLVGREETQYF.